These 28 T cell receptor beta chains share one sample of origin, sequenced in a study of T cell repertoires in cytomegalovirus infection. In TCRdb, the reads were re-called with MiXCR into one record per CDR3 protein. Of 680,000 or so distinct CDR3 sequences in the sample, about 40% were seen once. Material for sequencing was PBMCs. The receptors derive from a human donor in good health (CMV status not recorded). Some clones in this sample may be carry-over from other donors' samples.

The V and J genes are TRBV7-9 and TRBJ1-2; the D is unclear. Trimming took off 0 bases at V and 7 bases at J, with 12 bases between the two ends. Germline V gene sequence: CDR1 SEHNR, CDR2 FQNEAQ (reference sequence). The CDR3 covers 14 residues. The CDR3 loop is CASSLARPSGGYTF. The DNA of the CDR3 is TGTGCCAGCAGCTTAGCAAGGCCTTCCGGTGGCTACACCTTC.

This clonotype was found a few times. The chain uses TRBV7-6 and TRBJ1-2; perhaps TRBD1 as D (6 bases). Germline loops: CDR1 SGHVS, CDR2 FNYEAQ. The CDR3 is 14 residues long. V was shortened by 8 bases and J by 8 bases, with 21 bases between the two germline ends. The CDR3 DNA reads as TGTGCCAGCGCCCCAGCGGGGGGCCGGTCGGGCTACACCTTC. This gives the protein CASAPAGGRSGYTF. Variable domain in full (rest from reference TRBV7-6 and TRBJ1-2): GAGVSQSPRYKVTKRGQDVALRCDPISGHVSLYWYRQALGQGPEFLTYFNYEAQQDKSGLPNDRFSAERPEGSISTLTIQRTEQRDSAMYRCASAPAGGRSGYTFGSGTRLTVV.

This clonotype was detected only a few times. The chain joins TRBV12-3 or TRBV12-4 to TRBJ1-5, with TRBD1 as a possible D gene (5 bases). CDR3 length: 18 amino acids. V was trimmed by 2 bases and J by 4 bases, leaving 21 bases between them. CDR3 residues: CASSLTGPGQGRNQPQHF. CDR3 DNA sequence: TGTGCCAGCAGTTTAACCGGGCCGGGGCAGGGTAGGAATCAGCCCCAGCATTTT.

V is TRBV2 and J is TRBJ1-4; D remains unclear. The V and J ends lost 4 bases and 13 bases respectively, with 10 bases between them. Germline CDR1 is SNHLY and CDR2 is FYNNEI. The CDR3 totals 11 residues. CDR3 DNA: TGTGCCAGCAGTGTACGTGGATTACTGTTTTTT. It specifies CASSVRGLLFF.

On this clonotype itself: Lacking the conserved final phenylalanine or tryptophan, this CDR3 likely reflects a read error. The J gene is TRBJ2-7, the V gene TRBV10-3, with TRBD2 identical over 13 bases. The germline V gene has CDR1 ENHRY and CDR2 SYGVKD. The V segment lost 0 bases and the J segment 3 bases; nucleotides outside the gene matches: 5. This CDR3 is 17 amino acids long. The CDR3 spells CAISESTGTSGIYEQYL. CDR3 DNA: TGTGCCATCAGTGAGTCGACGGGGACTAGCGGGATCTACGAGCAGTACTTA.

This clonotype turned up a few times. The CDR3 is CAWTPWTGGYDVQFF. CDR3 DNA sequence: TGTGCCTGGACCCCCTGGACAGGGGGCTACGATGTGCAGTTCTTC. The genes are TRBV30 and TRBJ2-1, with TRBD1 matching 11 bases. The length of the CDR3 is 15 residues. With V trimmed by 4 bases and J by 12 bases, 14 bases remained unmatched. Germline loops: CDR1 GTSNPN, CDR2 SVGIG (reference sequence).

As to this clonotype: A single base separates this from a much larger clone, so it may be a read error. The chain joins TRBV12-3 or TRBV12-4 to TRBJ1-3, with a tentative D call TRBD1 (6 bases). The CDR3 consists of 12 residues. Here the CDR3 reads CASSFRGNTLYF. Written as DNA, the CDR3 is TGTGCCAGCAGTTTCAGGGGAAACACCCTATATTTT.

The chain carries TRBV6-5 and TRBJ1-2; 10 positions match TRBD1. Unmatched junction bases numbered 5, after V lost 2 bases and J lost 8 bases. The CDR3 is 14 amino acids. Germline CDR1 reads MNHEY; CDR2 reads SVGAGI. DNA of the CDR3: TGTGCCAGCAGTTACGACCGGGACAGGGGAGGCTACACCTTC. Translation: CASSYDRDRGGYTF.

This clonotype occurred many times. The rearrangement joins TRBV28 to TRBJ2-3, with a tentative D call TRBD2 (5 bases). CDR1 and CDR2 (germline): MDHEN, SYDVKM. V shed 5 bases and J shed 2 bases, with 8 bases lying between them. The CDR3 spans 13 residues. CDR3 in amino acids: CASSGGYTDTQYF. CDR3 DNA: TGTGCCAGCAGTGGAGGTTACACAGATACGCAGTATTTT.

This chain uses TRBV13 with TRBJ1-1, with TRBD1 as a possible D gene (5 bases). V was pared by 1 base and J by 5 bases, with 11 bases between. The germline CDR1 and CDR2 sequences are PRHDT and FYEKMQ (reference sequence). The CDR3 spans 14 residues. The CDR3 here is CASSLELDKTEAFF. The CDR3 DNA sequence: TGTGCCAGCAGCTTAGAGTTGGACAAAACTGAAGCTTTCTTT.

This clonotype turned up a few times. CDR3 protein: CASREGNQPQHF. CDR3 DNA: TGTGCCAGCAGGGAGGGGAATCAGCCCCAGCATTTT. V usage is TRBV28 and J usage is TRBJ1-5, with D tentatively TRBD1 (5 bases). V dropped 6 bases and J dropped 4 bases, with 7 bases sitting between them. Germline V gives CDR1 MDHEN, CDR2 SYDVKM. The CDR3 runs 12 residues.

V is TRBV5-1 and J is TRBJ2-1; 11 bases align to TRBD1. Germline V CDR1 and CDR2: SGHRS, YFSETQ. The CDR3 spans 16 residues. J lost 8 bases, V lost 2 bases, and 9 bases had no gene match. CDR3: CASSFQVGTGGDEQFF. The DNA of the CDR3 is TGCGCCAGCAGCTTCCAGGTGGGGACAGGGGGGGATGAGCAGTTCTTC. The variable domain in full, completed from reference TRBV5-1 and TRBJ2-1, reads KAGVTQTPRYLIKTRGQQVTLSCSPISGHRSVSWYQQTPGQGLQFLFEYFSETQRNKGNFPGRFSGRQFSNSRSEMNVSTLELGDSALYLCASSFQVGTGGDEQFFGPGTRLTVL.

This chain uses TRBV7-2 with TRBJ2-5; TRBD1 or TRBD2 may be the D gene (5 bases each). The germline gives CDR1 SGHTA, CDR2 FQGNSA. V lost 1 base to trimming and J lost 1 base, with 16 bases between them. The CDR3 spans 17 residues. The CDR3 DNA follows: TGTGCCAGCAGCTTAGTGGGGACGGGGTATAGCCAAGAGACCCAGTACTTC. This encodes CASSLVGTGYSQETQYF.

The chain links TRBV28 to TRBJ2-3; D gene unclear. Trimming removed 2 bases at V and 2 bases at J, with 17 bases between. CDR1 MDHEN and CDR2 SYDVKM come from the germline V gene. CDR3 length: 17 residues. Here the CDR3 reads CASSLNPVLPPTDTQYF. CDR3 coding DNA: TGTGCCAGCAGTTTAAATCCGGTTCTGCCCCCCACAGATACGCAGTATTTT.

This clonotype came up a few times. V and J are TRBV2 and TRBJ1-3, with unresolved D. The V end was cut by 5 bases, the J end by 3 bases, with 17 bases between. Germline CDR1 reads SNHLY; CDR2 reads FYNNEI. The CDR3 has 16 amino acids. The CDR3 bases are TGTGCCAGCAGTACCACCCAAGGCAGATATGGAAACACCATATATTTT. This sequence encodes CASSTTQGRYGNTIYF. Filled out from reference TRBV2 and TRBJ1-3, the complete variable domain reads EPEVTQTPSHQVTQMGQEVILRCVPISNHLYFYWYRQILGQKVEFLVSFYNNEISEKSEIFDDQFSVERPDGSNFTLKIRSTKLEDSAMYFCASSTTQGRYGNTIYFGEGSWLTVV.

The chain links TRBV7-2 to TRBJ1-1; D gene uncertain. The germline V gene has CDR1 SGHTA and CDR2 FQGNSA. This CDR3 has 15 residues. Trimming pared 5 bases from V and 2 bases from J, leaving 15 bases between. This chain's CDR3 is CASSLPALGNTEAFF. The CDR3 DNA reads TGTGCCAGCAGCCTACCGGCCCTTGGCAACACTGAAGCTTTCTTT.

J is TRBJ1-2 and V is TRBV3-1; D not resolved. V was pared by 3 bases and J by 8 bases, with 10 bases between. The germline V gene has CDR1 LGHDT and CDR2 YNNKEL (reference sequence). The CDR3 has 12 amino acids. CDR3 sequence reads: CASSHLDGGYTF. The CDR3 DNA sequence: TGTGCCAGCAGCCATCTAGACGGCGGCTACACCTTC.

The sample holds a few counts of this clonotype. The chain couples TRBV10-3 to TRBJ1-1; D might be TRBD1 (6 bases). V was trimmed by 10 bases and J by 4 bases, leaving 19 bases between them. This CDR3 is 14 amino acids long. The germline V gene encodes CDR1 ENHRY and CDR2 SYGVKD. DNA of the CDR3: TGTGCCACCGGCCTACAGGGAATGGGCACTGAAGCTTTCTTT. This translates into CATGLQGMGTEAFF.

This chain joins TRBV29-1 and TRBJ1-1; 7 nucleotides agree with TRBD1. The CDR3 extends over 13 amino acids. The germline V gene has CDR1 SQVTM and CDR2 ANQGSEA. The V gene end was trimmed by 0 bases and the J gene end by 6 bases; junction bases not matched to a gene: 4. This CDR3 reads CSVEETGIAEAFF. For the CDR3, the DNA is TGCAGCGTTGAAGAGACAGGGATAGCTGAAGCTTTCTTT. The full variable domain, its missing parts supplied by reference TRBV29-1 and TRBJ1-1, is SAVISQKPSRDICQRGTSLTIQCQVDSQVTMMFWYRQQPGQSLTLIATANQGSEATYESGFVIDKFPISRPNLTFSTLTVSNMSPEDSSIYLCSVEETGIAEAFFGQGTRLTVV.

CDR3 sequence reads: CASRPPGRGGTGIMNTEAFF. The CDR3 DNA follows: TGCGCCAGCCGCCCTCCCGGCAGGGGCGGGACAGGGATTATGAACACTGAAGCTTTCTTT. The chain is built from TRBV5-1 and TRBJ1-1; 9 bases match TRBD1. Trimming took 7 bases from V and 0 from J; bases not matched to a gene: 22. CDR3 length: 20 amino acids. Germline CDR1 and CDR2: SGHRS and YFSETQ.

The sample holds many counts of this clonotype. This chain links TRBV7-2 with TRBJ2-3; unclear D gene. The CDR3 extends over 12 amino acids. CDR1 is SGHTA and CDR2 is FQGNSA in the germline V gene. With 4 bases removed from V and 8 bases from J, the gap between germline ends came to 10 bases. The CDR3 region is CASSSRIGTQYF. The CDR3 bases are TGTGCCAGCAGCTCTAGGATCGGTACGCAGTATTTT.

The chain has TRBV19 and TRBJ2-1, with 12 bases matching TRBD2. The V gene's germline CDR1 is LNHDA and CDR2 SQIVND (reference sequence). V lost 5 bases to trimming and J lost 7 bases; unmatched junction nucleotides: 9. The CDR3 has 16 residues. CDR3 nucleotide sequence: TGTGCCAGTAGTTGGGCTAGCGGGAGGGTAACGAATGAGCAGTTCTTC. As protein: CASSWASGRVTNEQFF.

The chain combines TRBV7-6 with TRBJ1-5; no clear D gene. With 5 bases removed from V and 5 bases from J, the gap between germline ends came to 22 bases. The CDR3 consists of 17 residues. Germline CDR1 is SGHVS and CDR2 is FNYEAQ. Here the CDR3 reads CASSLTGPTVGDQPQHF. The CDR3 nucleotides read TGTGCCAGCAGCCTAACTGGACCCACAGTTGGCGATCAGCCCCAGCATTTT.

In this sample, this clonotype turned up many times. The chain employs TRBV7-6 and TRBJ1-5; the match to TRBD1 covers 7 bases. Unmatched junction bases numbered 7, after V lost 1 base and J lost 7 bases. Germline lookup yields CDR1 SGHVS and CDR2 FNYEAQ. This CDR3 has 15 residues. This CDR3 is CASSLGGTVNQPQHF. CDR3 nucleotide sequence: TGTGCCAGCAGCTTAGGGGGGACAGTTAACCAGCCCCAGCATTTT.

Concerning this clonotype: A much larger clone is a single base away; this may be a read error. The chain uses TRBV7-2 and TRBJ2-7; no clear D gene. Trimming removed 5 bases at V and 3 bases at J, with 8 bases between. The CDR3 runs to 12 residues. CDR1 SGHTA and CDR2 FQGNSA come from the germline V gene. The CDR3 here is CASSPRLYEQYV. CDR3 bases: TGTGCCAGCAGCCCGAGACTCTACGAGCAGTACGTC.

The chain couples TRBV20-1 to TRBJ2-6, with 10 bases fitting TRBD1. The CDR3 loop spans 19 amino acids. The germline V gene encodes CDR1 DFQATT and CDR2 SNEGSKA (reference sequence). Unmatched junction bases numbered 10, after V lost 1 base and J lost 1 base. The CDR3 DNA sequence: TGCAGTGCTAGAGCCGCACCGGGACAGGGGAGGTCTGGGGCCAACGTCCTGACTTTC. This encodes CSARAAPGQGRSGANVLTF.

The rearrangement links TRBV20-1 to TRBJ1-2; D is unclear. Germline V gives CDR1 DFQATT, CDR2 SNEGSKA (reference sequence). The CDR3 contains 14 residues. The V and J ends lost 7 bases and 5 bases respectively, with 20 bases between them. CDR3 amino acids: CSVLAGPLAYGYTF. The CDR3 DNA follows: TGCAGTGTTTTAGCAGGACCCTTGGCGTATGGCTACACCTTC.

This clonotype has a count of ten or more. The chain links TRBV28 to TRBJ2-7; TRBD1 matches at 10 bases. Germline trimming cut 4 bases from V and 0 bases from J; bases unmatched to any gene: 3. Germline V lookup: CDR1 MDHEN, CDR2 SYDVKM. CDR3 length: 15 amino acids. DNA for the CDR3: TGTGCCAGCAGTTCGACAGGGGGCCCCTCCTACGAGCAGTACTTC. Residues: CASSSTGGPSYEQYF.